Listed here are 14 T cell receptor beta chains from one sample, sequenced in a study of T-cell reconstitution after alpha-beta-depleted transplantation in children. Unique molecular identifiers featured in how the TCRbeta library was prepared. TCRdb independently ran MiXCR on the PCR reads; one entry per CDR3 protein. The data show 15,000 or so distinct CDR3 sequences, 4.5% to 6.5% seen once. This specimen was PBMCs, taken before TCRalphabeta/CD19-depleted stem cell transplant. Every receptor here comes from a boy younger than 18 with acute lymphoblastic leukemia, due to receive a stem cell transplant.

This clonotype occurred many times. The V gene is TRBV19, the J gene TRBJ2-1, with unresolved D. The V gene's germline CDR1 is LNHDA and CDR2 SQIVND (reference sequence). Trimming shortened V by 5 bases and J by 5 bases, and 7 bases separated the two germline ends. CDR3 size: 12 residues. CDR3 DNA: TGTGCCAGTAGTTCGGCAGACAATGAGCAGTTCTTC. Residues: CASSSADNEQFF.

This clonotype was counted at least ten times. J is TRBJ1-6 and V is TRBV5-5, with D possibly matching TRBD1 (5 bases). CDR1 SGHKS and CDR2 YYEKEE come from the germline V gene (reference sequence). This CDR3 is 15 amino acids long. V was pared by 1 base and J by 8 bases, with 13 bases between. The CDR3 region is CASSLSGTGHSPLHF. Here the CDR3 DNA reads TGTGCCAGCAGCTTGTCCGGGACGGGTCATTCACCCCTCCACTTT.

This clonotype appeared many times. V is TRBV4-1 and J is TRBJ1-4; unclear D gene. The CDR3 contains 16 residues. Trimming removed 5 bases at V and 4 bases at J, with 17 bases between. From germline, CDR1 is MGHRA and CDR2 YSYEKL. The CDR3 nucleotides read TGCGCCAGCAGCTCCGGGGTGGCGGTGGATAATGAAAAACTGTTTTTT. It yields the protein CASSSGVAVDNEKLFF.

This clonotype showed up many times. The V call is TRBV19, the J call TRBJ2-1, with 13 bases that match TRBD2. The CDR3 sequence is 15 residues long. Germline V gene data show CDR1 as LNHDA and CDR2 as SQIVND (reference sequence). Losses at the gene ends were 6 bases for V and 9 bases for J; bases not matched to a gene: 8. For the CDR3, the DNA is TGTGCCAGTAGGGTCACTAGCGGGGGGGCGGTTGAGCAGTTCTTC. It codes for CASRVTSGGAVEQFF.

This clonotype is medium-sized in the sample. The rearrangement joins TRBV12-3 or TRBV12-4 to TRBJ2-2, with 9 nucleotides matching TRBD1. With V trimmed by 5 bases and J by 6 bases, 7 bases remained unmatched. The CDR3 extends over 15 amino acids. CDR3 loop: CASSPGDRVAGELFF. As DNA, the CDR3 is TGTGCCAGCAGTCCAGGGGACAGGGTAGCCGGGGAGCTGTTTTTT.

This clonotype was seen ten or more times. The V gene is TRBV28, the J gene TRBJ2-2; D gene ambiguous. This CDR3 is 15 amino acids long. CDR1 MDHEN and CDR2 SYDVKM come from the germline V gene. V lost 6 bases and J lost 4, with 15 bases in between. CDR3 region: CASSPLATGTGELFF. DNA for the CDR3: TGTGCCAGCAGCCCACTGGCTACGGGCACCGGGGAGCTGTTTTTT.

In its sample, this clonotype was seen many times. This chain connects TRBV7-3 to TRBJ1-6; a weak D match, TRBD1 (5 bases). Deletions cut 4 bases from V and 10 bases from J, with 14 bases between. The germline V gene encodes CDR1 SGHTA and CDR2 FQGTGA. The CDR3 extends over 14 amino acids. The CDR3 spells CASSSQVPGSPLHF. CDR3 DNA sequence: TGTGCCAGCAGCTCACAGGTTCCTGGGTCACCCCTCCACTTT. The whole variable domain, filled in from reference TRBV7-3 and TRBJ1-6, reads GAGVSQTPSNKVTEKGKYVELRCDPISGHTALYWYRQSLGQGPEFLIYFQGTGAADDSGLPNDRFFAVRPEGSVSTLKIQRTERGDSAVYLCASSSQVPGSPLHFGNGTRLTVT.

This clonotype showed up many times. V usage is TRBV24-1 and J usage is TRBJ1-5; weak D call: TRBD1 (5 bases). Between the trimmed V and J ends, which lost 4 bases and 4 bases, there was a span of 13 bases. There are 15 residues in the CDR3. CDR1 and CDR2 (germline): KGHDR, SFDVKD. The CDR3 nucleotides are TGTGCCACCAGTGACACCGGGACTGTGAATCAGCCCCAGCATTTT. Protein: CATSDTGTVNQPQHF.

The sample holds many counts of this clonotype. V is TRBV6-5 and J is TRBJ2-6; D is ambiguous. This CDR3 region has 17 residues. The germline V gene has CDR1 MNHEY and CDR2 SVGAGI. The V end was cut by 7 bases, the J end by 0 bases, with 16 bases between. The CDR3 sequence: CASTKGQSFSGANVLTF. The CDR3 bases are TGTGCCAGCACCAAAGGGCAGTCGTTCTCTGGGGCCAACGTCCTGACTTTC.

This clonotype came up many times. This rearrangement joins TRBV20-1 to TRBJ1-6, with TRBD1 matching over 8 bases. This CDR3 is built from 17 residues. V dropped 5 bases and J dropped 0; count of bases not matched to a gene: 9. Germline CDR1 is DFQATT and CDR2 is SNEGSKA (reference sequence). CDR3 residues: CSALDRGKFSYNSPLHF. The CDR3 coding sequence is TGCAGTGCTTTAGACAGGGGAAAATTCTCCTATAATTCACCCCTCCACTTT.

In this sample, this clonotype turned up a few times. The V call is TRBV18, the J call TRBJ2-3, with D perhaps matching TRBD2 (6 bases). V was trimmed by 7 bases and J by 4 bases, leaving 18 bases between them. Germline V gene sequence: CDR1 KGHSH, CDR2 LQKENI. The CDR3 loop spans 15 amino acids. As DNA, the CDR3 is TGTGCCAGCTTACAGGATAGGGGACTGTCAGATACGCAGTATTTT. It is translated as CASLQDRGLSDTQYF.

This clonotype is judged medium-sized. The chain uses TRBV5-1 and TRBJ1-1; D uncertain. The length of the CDR3 is 14 residues. V shed 4 bases and J shed 0 bases, with 10 bases lying between them. CDR1 is SGHRS, CDR2 YFSETQ, per germline. This CDR3 is CASSPNLMNTEAFF. The CDR3 DNA follows: TGCGCCAGCAGCCCAAACCTCATGAACACTGAAGCTTTCTTT.

This clonotype was counted at least ten times. V usage is TRBV7-8 and J usage is TRBJ2-7; D ambiguous. Trimming removed 4 bases at V and 4 bases at J, with 2 bases between. This CDR3 has 10 amino acids. Germline CDR1 and CDR2: SGHVS and FQNEAQ. The CDR3 nucleotides are TGTGCCAGCAGCTCGTACGAGCAGTACTTC. Its protein is CASSSYEQYF.

This clonotype ranks as medium-sized. The J gene is TRBJ1-5, the V gene TRBV12-3 or TRBV12-4; 8 bases fit TRBD1. The CDR3 consists of 15 residues. V shed 6 bases, J shed 4 bases, and the junction held 8 bases outside the gene matches. CDR3 sequence (DNA): TGTGCCAGCAGCCCACTCACAGGGGGTAATCAGCCCCAGCATTTT. Amino acids: CASSPLTGGNQPQHF.